This is a list of T cell receptor beta chains from one sample in a study of long-term antiretroviral therapy in people with HIV. The data were produced by immunoSEQ multiplex PCR, yet TCRdb's version contains in-frame clones alone and is incomplete. The sample has around 21,000 clones; around 81% are singletons. Material: unsorted PBMCs, obtained 0.1 years before starting antiretroviral therapy. The receptors shown here come from a man aged 40-49 years with HIV. The CDR3 runs from the conserved cysteine through the conserved F or W. The order of the fields is J gene, D gene, clone size, CDR3 length, V gene, CDR3 protein, CDR3 DNA. A D gene is named only where the DNA matches it firmly. Clone size is shown for a subset of rows, as once, few, many or a class of expanded clone.

j_gene: TRBJ2-3; d_gene: .; abundance: once; len: 14; v_gene: TRBV5-1; CDR3aa: CASSLQVPTDTQYF; CDR3nt: TGCGCCAGCAGCTTGCAGGTGCCCACAGATACGCAGTATTTT
j_gene: TRBJ2-5; d_gene: .; abundance: .; len: 16; v_gene: TRBV28; CDR3aa: CASSLRGSRNQETQYF; CDR3nt: TGTGCCAGCAGTTTAAGGGGGTCTCGGAACCAAGAGACCCAGTACTTC
j_gene: TRBJ2-1; d_gene: .; abundance: .; len: 15; v_gene: TRBV27; CDR3aa: CASSSVAGISDEQFF; CDR3nt: TGTGCCAGCAGTTCAGTAGCCGGGATTTCAGATGAGCAGTTCTTC
j_gene: TRBJ2-7; d_gene: .; abundance: once; len: 16; v_gene: TRBV7-2; CDR3aa: CASSFSLGGRINEQYF; CDR3nt: TGTGCCAGCAGCTTTTCCCTTGGAGGCAGGATCAACGAGCAGTACTTC
j_gene: TRBJ2-2; d_gene: TRBD1; abundance: .; len: 18; v_gene: TRBV7-8; CDR3aa: CASSLAVLGTGRTGELFF; CDR3nt: TGTGCCAGCAGCTTAGCGGTTCTCGGGACAGGTAGAACCGGGGAGCTGTTTTTT
j_gene: TRBJ2-3; d_gene: .; abundance: .; len: 14; v_gene: TRBV9; CDR3aa: CASSVDQALDTQYF; CDR3nt: TGTGCCAGCAGCGTAGATCAAGCTTTAGATACGCAGTATTTT
j_gene: TRBJ2-5; d_gene: TRBD2; abundance: .; len: 16; v_gene: TRBV2; CDR3aa: CASSESAGVYQETQYF; CDR3nt: TGTGCCAGCAGTGAAAGTGCGGGGGTGTACCAAGAGACCCAGTACTTC
j_gene: TRBJ1-2; d_gene: .; abundance: .; len: 14; v_gene: TRBV5-8; CDR3aa: CASSPPIQFYGYTF; CDR3nt: TGTGCCAGCAGCCCGCCGATACAGTTCTATGGCTACACCTTC
j_gene: TRBJ2-7; d_gene: .; abundance: .; len: 10; v_gene: TRBV20-1; CDR3aa: CSPSSYEQYF; CDR3nt: TGCAGTCCAAGCTCCTACGAGCAGTACTTC
j_gene: TRBJ1-4; d_gene: .; abundance: .; len: 16; v_gene: TRBV2; CDR3aa: CASSEAQRQWGEKLFF; CDR3nt: TGTGCCAGCAGTGAAGCTCAGCGGCAATGGGGAGAAAAACTGTTTTTT
j_gene: TRBJ2-1; d_gene: TRBD1; abundance: .; len: 15; v_gene: TRBV6-5; CDR3aa: CASSSPGQGVNEQFF; CDR3nt: TGTGCCAGCAGTTCTCCGGGACAGGGTGTCAATGAGCAGTTCTTC
j_gene: TRBJ1-2; d_gene: .; abundance: few; len: 13; v_gene: TRBV7-9; CDR3aa: CASSFGQNYGYTF; CDR3nt: TGTGCCAGCAGCTTCGGACAGAACTATGGCTACACCTTC
j_gene: TRBJ1-2; d_gene: TRBD1; abundance: .; len: 18; v_gene: TRBV5-1; CDR3aa: CASSLPGQEGRFNYGYTF; CDR3nt: TGCGCCAGCAGCCTACCGGGACAGGAGGGTCGATTTAACTATGGCTACACCTTC
j_gene: TRBJ2-3; d_gene: .; abundance: .; len: 16; v_gene: TRBV4-1; CDR3aa: CASSQDPQTSTDTQYF; CDR3nt: TGCGCCAGCAGCCAAGATCCACAGACTAGCACAGATACGCAGTATTTT
j_gene: TRBJ1-5; d_gene: .; abundance: .; len: 12; v_gene: TRBV28; CDR3aa: CASLRSNQPQHF; CDR3nt: TGTGCCAGTTTGAGGAGCAATCAGCCCCAGCATTTT
j_gene: TRBJ2-7; d_gene: TRBD2; abundance: .; len: 15; v_gene: TRBV6-5; CDR3aa: CASSLAGGTVDEQYF; CDR3nt: TGTGCCAGCAGTCTAGCGGGAGGGACTGTCGACGAGCAGTACTTC
j_gene: TRBJ1-2; d_gene: .; abundance: .; len: 15; v_gene: TRBV6-5; CDR3aa: CASSYSPGTPIGYTF; CDR3nt: TGTGCCAGCAGTTACTCGCCCGGGACACCGATTGGCTACACCTTC
j_gene: TRBJ1-4; d_gene: .; abundance: .; len: 13; v_gene: TRBV6-5; CDR3aa: CASSGPGWEKLFF; CDR3nt: TGTGCCAGCAGTGGCCCCGGATGGGAAAAACTGTTTTTT
j_gene: TRBJ2-1; d_gene: TRBD1; abundance: .; len: 19; v_gene: TRBV10-3; CDR3aa: CAIREPDRGRGVSYNEQFF; CDR3nt: TGTGCCATCAGAGAACCCGACAGGGGGCGGGGGGTCTCCTACAATGAGCAGTTCTTC
j_gene: TRBJ1-1; d_gene: .; abundance: once; len: 14; v_gene: TRBV7-2; CDR3aa: CASSLYSGVTEAFF; CDR3nt: TGTGCCAGCAGCTTATATAGTGGGGTCACTGAAGCTTTCTTT
j_gene: TRBJ2-7; d_gene: .; abundance: .; len: 14; v_gene: TRBV5-1; CDR3aa: CASSSTRGTYEQYF; CDR3nt: TGCGCCAGCAGCAGTACCAGGGGTACCTACGAGCAGTACTTC
j_gene: TRBJ2-7; d_gene: TRBD1; abundance: .; len: 15; v_gene: TRBV7-7; CDR3aa: CASSIGTGELYEQYF; CDR3nt: TGTGCTAGCAGCATCGGGACAGGGGAATTATACGAGCAGTACTTC
j_gene: TRBJ2-1; d_gene: .; abundance: .; len: 15; v_gene: TRBV5-8; CDR3aa: CASSLGRVAYNEQFF; CDR3nt: TGTGCCAGCAGCTTGGGCCGTGTAGCCTACAATGAGCAGTTCTTC
j_gene: TRBJ2-5; d_gene: TRBD2; abundance: .; len: 13; v_gene: TRBV5-4; CDR3aa: CASSFRGGETQYF; CDR3nt: TGTGCCAGCAGCTTTCGGGGGGGAGAGACCCAGTACTTC
j_gene: TRBJ2-3; d_gene: TRBD2; abundance: once; len: 15; v_gene: TRBV5-1; CDR3aa: CASSLTSASTDTQYF; CDR3nt: TGCGCCAGCAGCTTAACTAGCGCAAGCACAGATACGCAGTATTTT
j_gene: TRBJ2-3; d_gene: TRBD1; abundance: .; len: 16; v_gene: TRBV19; CDR3aa: CASSPNRGQGTDTQYF; CDR3nt: TGTGCCAGTAGTCCCAACAGGGGGCAGGGCACAGATACGCAGTATTTT
j_gene: TRBJ1-1; d_gene: TRBD1; abundance: .; len: 14; v_gene: TRBV7-9; CDR3aa: CASSARQGGTEAFF; CDR3nt: TGTGCCAGCAGCGCACGACAGGGCGGCACTGAAGCTTTCTTT
j_gene: TRBJ2-5; d_gene: TRBD2; abundance: .; len: 16; v_gene: TRBV5-1; CDR3aa: CASSPLGSGRGETQYF; CDR3nt: TGCGCCAGCAGCCCGCTGGGGAGCGGGAGGGGAGAGACCCAGTACTTC
j_gene: TRBJ1-2; d_gene: .; abundance: .; len: 13; v_gene: TRBV6-6; CDR3aa: CASSSGLSYGYTF; CDR3nt: TGTGCCAGCAGTTCGGGCCTCTCCTATGGCTACACCTTC
j_gene: TRBJ2-2; d_gene: TRBD2; abundance: .; len: 15; v_gene: TRBV5-1; CDR3aa: CASSFIAGGPGELFF; CDR3nt: TGCGCCAGCAGCTTTATTGCGGGGGGGCCCGGGGAGCTGTTTTTT
j_gene: TRBJ2-7; d_gene: .; abundance: .; len: 15; v_gene: TRBV5-1; CDR3aa: CASSLAGADGGEQYF; CDR3nt: TGCGCCAGCAGCTTGGCTGGCGCGGATGGGGGGGAGCAGTACTTC
j_gene: TRBJ2-1; d_gene: .; abundance: .; len: 16; v_gene: TRBV14; CDR3aa: CASSQSDNLPYNEQFF; CDR3nt: TGTGCCAGCAGCCAGTCCGACAACCTGCCCTACAATGAGCAGTTCTTC
j_gene: TRBJ1-5; d_gene: TRBD1; abundance: .; len: 15; v_gene: TRBV19; CDR3aa: CASTPGDSRSQPQHF; CDR3nt: TGTGCCAGTACCCCTGGGGACAGTCGAAGTCAGCCCCAGCATTTT
j_gene: TRBJ1-3; d_gene: .; abundance: .; len: 14; v_gene: TRBV7-2; CDR3aa: CASSLRGGENTIYF; CDR3nt: TGTGCCAGCAGCCTCAGGGGAGGGGAAAACACCATATATTTT
j_gene: TRBJ1-2; d_gene: .; abundance: .; len: 13; v_gene: TRBV27; CDR3aa: CASSPEGAWGYTF; CDR3nt: TGTGCCAGCAGCCCGGAGGGTGCCTGGGGCTACACCTTC
j_gene: TRBJ2-2; d_gene: TRBD2; abundance: .; len: 15; v_gene: TRBV11-2; CDR3aa: CASIVAGDDTGELFF; CDR3nt: TGTGCCAGCATTGTCGCGGGAGACGACACCGGGGAGCTGTTTTTT
j_gene: TRBJ2-5; d_gene: .; abundance: .; len: 14; v_gene: TRBV7-2; CDR3aa: CASSLDGTPETQYF; CDR3nt: TGTGCCAGCAGCTTAGACGGGACACCGGAGACCCAGTACTTC
j_gene: TRBJ2-1; d_gene: TRBD2; abundance: .; len: 17; v_gene: TRBV5-1; CDR3aa: CASSLAEGGRGYNEQFF; CDR3nt: TGCGCCAGCAGCTTGGCCGAAGGCGGGAGGGGCTACAATGAGCAGTTCTTC
j_gene: TRBJ2-3; d_gene: .; abundance: once; len: 14; v_gene: TRBV4-3; CDR3aa: CASSQGRGTDTQYF; CDR3nt: TGCGCCAGCAGCCAGGGAAGGGGCACAGATACGCAGTATTTT
j_gene: TRBJ2-7; d_gene: TRBD2; abundance: few; len: 16; v_gene: TRBV10-1; CDR3aa: CASSESGGGTSYEQYF; CDR3nt: TGCGCCAGCAGTGAGTCGGGCGGGGGGACTTCCTACGAGCAGTACTTC
j_gene: TRBJ1-1; d_gene: .; abundance: .; len: 13; v_gene: TRBV18; CDR3aa: CASSPQRNTEAFF; CDR3nt: TGTGCCAGCTCACCTCAGAGGAACACTGAAGCTTTCTTT
j_gene: TRBJ1-2; d_gene: .; abundance: .; len: 13; v_gene: TRBV29-1; CDR3aa: CSVVSTGVGGYTF; CDR3nt: TGCAGCGTTGTGTCGACGGGGGTAGGGGGCTACACCTTC
j_gene: TRBJ2-5; d_gene: .; abundance: .; len: 16; v_gene: TRBV5-4; CDR3aa: CASSRGIGMLQETQYF; CDR3nt: TGTGCCAGCAGCCGCGGAATAGGAATGCTCCAAGAGACCCAGTACTTC
j_gene: TRBJ2-2; d_gene: .; abundance: .; len: 14; v_gene: TRBV6-6; CDR3aa: CASRTWGEVGELFF; CDR3nt: TGTGCCAGCAGAACGTGGGGGGAGGTCGGGGAGCTGTTTTTT
j_gene: TRBJ2-7; d_gene: .; abundance: .; len: 13; v_gene: TRBV5-1; CDR3aa: CASSLVSSYEQYF; CDR3nt: TGCGCCAGCAGCTTGGTCAGTTCCTACGAGCAGTACTTC